The 5 T cell receptor beta chains listed next were all sequenced from one sample in a study of T cell responses to AZD1222 COVID-19 vaccine. Some clones are missing from TCRdb's copy, which holds only in-frame ones; the method was immunoSEQ multiplex PCR. The data hold more than 95,000 clones, with about 93% observed a single time. The material sequenced was peripheral blood, taken on day 0 of AZD1222 vaccination. These receptors were obtained from an adult in good health.

The chain links TRBV2 to TRBJ2-5; D unresolved. This CDR3 spans 13 amino acids. V gave up 8 bases and J gave up 2 bases, with 12 bases separating them. Germline lookup yields CDR1 SNHLY and CDR2 FYNNEI. The CDR3 nucleotides read TGTGCCAGCCATCCCCCCCTTCAAGAGACCCAGTACTTC. Translating gives CASHPPLQETQYF.

The chain employs TRBV27 and TRBJ2-7; tentatively, D is TRBD1 (6 bases). Germline-derived CDR1 and CDR2 are MNHEY and SMNVEV (reference sequence). CDR3 length equals 11 residues. Trimming took 3 bases from V and 6 from J, leaving 6 bases between them. Here the CDR3 DNA reads TGTGCCAGCAGTTTCAGGGGCGAGCAGTACTTC. Its protein is CASSFRGEQYF.

CDR3 loop: CAWSVLSSRTDTQYF. CDR3 DNA: TGTGCCTGGAGTGTACTCTCGTCTAGGACAGATACGCAGTATTTT. J is TRBJ2-3 and V is TRBV30; D gene uncertain. The CDR3 is 15 residues long. V lost 0 bases, J lost 3 bases, and 13 bases lay in between. Germline-derived CDR1 and CDR2 are GTSNPN and SVGIG (reference sequence). Full variable domain (rest looked up from reference TRBV30 and TRBJ2-3): SQTIHQWPATLVQPVGSPLSLECTVEGTSNPNLYWYRQAAGRGLQLLFYSVGIGQISSEVPQNLSASRPQDRQFILSSKKLLLSDSGFYLCAWSVLSSRTDTQYFGPGTRLTVL.

CDR3 loop: CSVEVQAGYTF. The CDR3, as DNA: TGCAGCGTTGAAGTCCAGGCTGGCTACACCTTC. The V call is TRBV29-1, the J call TRBJ1-2; no clear D. V was pared by 1 base and J by 7 bases, with 7 bases between. The CDR3 runs to 11 residues. Germline V lookup: CDR1 SQVTM, CDR2 ANQGSEA.

The chain couples TRBV19 to TRBJ1-4; 7 nucleotides match TRBD1. The CDR3 contains 14 residues. From germline, CDR1 is LNHDA and CDR2 SQIVND (reference sequence). Trimming at V came to 6 bases and at J to 5 bases, leaving 6 bases not matched to a gene. Here the CDR3 reads CASSRDRRNEKLFF. CDR3 nucleotides: TGTGCCAGTAGCCGGGACAGAAGAAATGAAAAACTGTTTTTT.